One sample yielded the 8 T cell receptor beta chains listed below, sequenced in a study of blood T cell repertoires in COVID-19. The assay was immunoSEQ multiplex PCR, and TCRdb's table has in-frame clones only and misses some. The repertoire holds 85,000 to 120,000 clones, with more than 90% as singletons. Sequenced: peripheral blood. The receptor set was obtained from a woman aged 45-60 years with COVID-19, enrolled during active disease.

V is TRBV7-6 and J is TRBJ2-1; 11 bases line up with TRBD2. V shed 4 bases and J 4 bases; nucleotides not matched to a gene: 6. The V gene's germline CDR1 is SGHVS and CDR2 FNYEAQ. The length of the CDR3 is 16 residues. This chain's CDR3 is CASSSLAGGAYNEQFF. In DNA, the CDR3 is TGTGCCAGCAGCTCCTTAGCGGGGGGGGCGTACAATGAGCAGTTCTTC.

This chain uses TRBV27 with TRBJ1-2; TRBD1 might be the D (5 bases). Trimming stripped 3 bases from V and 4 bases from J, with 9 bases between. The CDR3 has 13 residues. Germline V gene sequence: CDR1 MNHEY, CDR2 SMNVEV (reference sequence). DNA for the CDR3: TGTGCCAGCAGTTTCAGGGTAGCCTATGGCTACACCTTC. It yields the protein CASSFRVAYGYTF.

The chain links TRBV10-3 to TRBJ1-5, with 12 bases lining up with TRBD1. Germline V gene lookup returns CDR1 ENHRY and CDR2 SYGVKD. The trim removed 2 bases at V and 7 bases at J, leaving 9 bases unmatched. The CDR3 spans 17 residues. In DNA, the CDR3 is TGTGCCATCAGTGAGAATACCGGGACAGGGGGCGGGCAGCCCCAGCATTTT. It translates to CAISENTGTGGGQPQHF.

CDR3 DNA: TGTGCCAGCAAGGCAAGCTGGACAGGGCTTAGGGCCTTCCAAGAGACCCAGTACTTC. Translating gives CASKASWTGLRAFQETQYF. The rearrangement links TRBV3-1 (or the pseudogene TRBV3-2) to TRBJ2-5; 8 bases align to TRBD1. V lost 7 bases and J lost 1; bases outside the gene matches: 20. The CDR3 runs 19 residues. The germline CDR1 and CDR2 sequences are LGHDT and YNNKEL (reference sequence).

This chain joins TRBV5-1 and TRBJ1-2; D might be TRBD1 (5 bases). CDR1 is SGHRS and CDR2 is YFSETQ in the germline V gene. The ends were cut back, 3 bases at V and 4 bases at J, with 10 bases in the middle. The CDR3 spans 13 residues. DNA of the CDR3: TGCGCCAGCAGCTCGACAGATGGCTATGGCTACACCTTC. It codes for CASSSTDGYGYTF.

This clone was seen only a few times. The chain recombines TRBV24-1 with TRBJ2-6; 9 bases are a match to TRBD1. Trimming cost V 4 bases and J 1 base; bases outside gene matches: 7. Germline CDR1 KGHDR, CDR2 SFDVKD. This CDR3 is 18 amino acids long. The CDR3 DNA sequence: TGTGCCACCAGTGAGGGACAGGGCGGTTTTTCTGGGGCCAACGTCCTGACTTTC. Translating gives CATSEGQGGFSGANVLTF.

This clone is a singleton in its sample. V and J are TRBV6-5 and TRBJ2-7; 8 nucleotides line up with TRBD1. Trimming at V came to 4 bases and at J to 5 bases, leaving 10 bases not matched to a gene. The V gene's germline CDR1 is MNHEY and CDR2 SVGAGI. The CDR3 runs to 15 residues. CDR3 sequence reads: CASSSLAGGPDEQYF. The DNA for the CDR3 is TGTGCCAGCAGTTCCCTAGCAGGGGGCCCTGACGAGCAGTACTTC.

CDR3 sequence (DNA): TGTGCCGTCCGAGGGCGGAGTAGCTATGGCTACACCTTC. Amino acid sequence: CAVRGRSSYGYTF. The rearrangement joins TRBV10-3 to TRBJ1-2; no reliable D call. Germline V gene data show CDR1 as ENHRY and CDR2 as SYGVKD. The CDR3 spans 13 residues. V was pared by 11 bases and J by 4 bases, with 17 bases between.